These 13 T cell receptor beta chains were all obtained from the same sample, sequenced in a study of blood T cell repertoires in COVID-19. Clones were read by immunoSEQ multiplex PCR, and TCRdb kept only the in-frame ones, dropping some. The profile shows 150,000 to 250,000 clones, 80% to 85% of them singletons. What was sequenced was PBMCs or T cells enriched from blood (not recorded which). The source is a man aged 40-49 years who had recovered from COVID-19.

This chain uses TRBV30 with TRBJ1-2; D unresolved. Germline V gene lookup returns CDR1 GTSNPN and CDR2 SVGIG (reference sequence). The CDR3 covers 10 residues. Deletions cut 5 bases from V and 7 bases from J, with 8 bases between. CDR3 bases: TGTGCCTGGTCTGGGCCTGGCTACACCTTC. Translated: CAWSGPGYTF.

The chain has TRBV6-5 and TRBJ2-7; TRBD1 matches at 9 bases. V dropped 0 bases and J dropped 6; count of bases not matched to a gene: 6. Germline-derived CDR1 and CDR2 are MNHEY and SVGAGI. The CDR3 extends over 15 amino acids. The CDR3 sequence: CASSYSWDRASEQYF. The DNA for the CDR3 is TGTGCCAGCAGTTACTCATGGGACAGGGCGAGCGAGCAGTACTTC.

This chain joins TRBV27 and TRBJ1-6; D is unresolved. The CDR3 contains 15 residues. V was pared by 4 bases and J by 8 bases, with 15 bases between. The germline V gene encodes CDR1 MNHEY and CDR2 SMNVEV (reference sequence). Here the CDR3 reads CASSYGLSGYSPLHF. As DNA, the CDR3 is TGTGCCAGCAGTTACGGACTTTCTGGTTATTCACCCCTCCACTTT.

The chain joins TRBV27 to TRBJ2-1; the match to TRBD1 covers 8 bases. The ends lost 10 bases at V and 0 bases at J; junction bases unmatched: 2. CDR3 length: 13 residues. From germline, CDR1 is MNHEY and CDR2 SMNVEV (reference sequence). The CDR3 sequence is CATTGGSYNEQFF. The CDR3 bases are TGTGCCACCACAGGGGGCTCCTACAATGAGCAGTTCTTC.

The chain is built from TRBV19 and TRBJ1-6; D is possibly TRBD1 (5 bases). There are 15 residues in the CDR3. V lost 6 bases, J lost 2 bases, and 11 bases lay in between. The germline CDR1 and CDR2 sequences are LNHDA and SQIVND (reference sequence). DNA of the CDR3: TGTGCCAGTAGCCCGCAGGGTACCTATAATTCACCCCTCCACTTT. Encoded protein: CASSPQGTYNSPLHF.

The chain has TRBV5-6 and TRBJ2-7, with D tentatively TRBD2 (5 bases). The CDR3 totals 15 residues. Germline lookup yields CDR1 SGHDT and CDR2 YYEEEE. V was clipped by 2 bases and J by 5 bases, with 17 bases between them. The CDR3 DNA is TGTGCCAGCAGCTTTTCGGGGTTTCAAGGCGACGAGCAGTACTTC. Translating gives CASSFSGFQGDEQYF. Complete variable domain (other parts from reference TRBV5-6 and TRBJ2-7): DAGVTQSPTHLIKTRGQQVTLRCSPKSGHDTVSWYQQALGQGPQFIFQYYEEEERQRGNFPDRFSGHQFPNYSSELNVNALLLGDSALYLCASSFSGFQGDEQYFGPGTRLTVT.

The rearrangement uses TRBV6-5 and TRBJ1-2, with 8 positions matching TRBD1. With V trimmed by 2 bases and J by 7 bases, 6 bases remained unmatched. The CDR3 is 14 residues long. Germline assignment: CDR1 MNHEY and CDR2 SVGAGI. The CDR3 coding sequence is TGTGCCAGCAGTTACGCCGGGACAGGAAGTGGCTACACCTTC. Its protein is CASSYAGTGSGYTF.

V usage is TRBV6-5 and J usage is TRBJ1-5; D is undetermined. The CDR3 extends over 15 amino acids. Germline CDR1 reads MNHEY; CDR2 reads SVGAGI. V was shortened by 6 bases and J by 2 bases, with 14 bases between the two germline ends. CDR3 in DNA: TGTGCCAGCAGGGTTTCGGGGTACGGCAATCAGCCCCAGCATTTT. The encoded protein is CASRVSGYGNQPQHF.

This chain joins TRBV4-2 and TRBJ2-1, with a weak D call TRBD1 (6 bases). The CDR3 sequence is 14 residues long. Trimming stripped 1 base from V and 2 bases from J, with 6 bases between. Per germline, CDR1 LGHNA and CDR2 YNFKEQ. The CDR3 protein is CASSQAGAYNEQFF. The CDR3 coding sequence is TGTGCCAGCAGCCAAGCAGGGGCCTACAATGAGCAGTTCTTC.

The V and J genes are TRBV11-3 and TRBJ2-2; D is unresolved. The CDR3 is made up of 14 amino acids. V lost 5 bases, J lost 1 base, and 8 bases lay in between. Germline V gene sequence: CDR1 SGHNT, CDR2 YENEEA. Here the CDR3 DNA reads TGTGCCAGCAGCCAATCAGGGAACACCGGGGAGCTGTTTTTT. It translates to CASSQSGNTGELFF.

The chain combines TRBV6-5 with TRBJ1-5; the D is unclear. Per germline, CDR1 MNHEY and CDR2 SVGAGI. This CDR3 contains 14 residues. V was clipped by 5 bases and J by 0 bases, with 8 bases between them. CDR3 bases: TGTGCCAGCAGTAACATACATAGCAATCAGCCCCAGCATTTT. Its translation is CASSNIHSNQPQHF.

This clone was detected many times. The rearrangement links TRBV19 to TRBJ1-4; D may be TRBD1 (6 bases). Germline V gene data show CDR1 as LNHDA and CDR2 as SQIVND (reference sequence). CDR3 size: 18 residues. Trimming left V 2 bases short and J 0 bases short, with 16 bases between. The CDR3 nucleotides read TGTGCCAGTAGTATAAATCGAATCGGGACATCAACTAATGAAAAACTGTTTTTT. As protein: CASSINRIGTSTNEKLFF.

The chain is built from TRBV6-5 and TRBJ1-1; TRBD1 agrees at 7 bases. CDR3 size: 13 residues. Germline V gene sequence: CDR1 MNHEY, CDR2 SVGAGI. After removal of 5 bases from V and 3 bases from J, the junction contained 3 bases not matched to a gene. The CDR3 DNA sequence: TGTGCCAGCAGTCCGACAGGGTACACTGAAGCTTTCTTT. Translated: CASSPTGYTEAFF.